Presented here are 13 T cell receptor beta chains from one specimen sequenced in a study of cytomegalovirus exposure and HLA in healthy donors. PCR employed 60 Vbeta and 13 Jbeta primers. Profiled with immunoSEQ multiplex PCR; TCRdb holds only in-frame clones, not every one. The sample has nearly 200,000 clones, 70% to 80% seen once; the top ten hold about 0.37%. Material for sequencing was PBMCs. The source of these receptors is a male donor in good health and CMV-seropositive.

This clone was picked up a small number of times. The J gene is TRBJ1-1, the V gene TRBV4-3, with no clear D. This CDR3 spans 13 amino acids. Trimming removed 8 bases from V and 1 base from J, with 11 bases in between. Germline CDR1 is LGHNA and CDR2 is YSLEER. CDR3 sequence reads: CASGFNRNTEAFF. The CDR3 nucleotides are TGCGCCAGCGGCTTTAATCGGAACACTGAAGCTTTCTTT.

This clone was recorded once. CDR3 in amino acids: CASSYRAGHGEQYF. The CDR3, as DNA: TGTGCCAGCAGCTACCGGGCGGGTCATGGCGAGCAGTACTTC. This sequence joins TRBV11-2 and TRBJ2-7; tentatively, D is TRBD2 (5 bases). V was trimmed by 4 bases and J by 6 bases, leaving 16 bases between them. The CDR3 contains 14 residues. Germline V gives CDR1 SGHAT, CDR2 FQNNGV.

The chain carries TRBV5-4 and TRBJ2-3, with 11 positions matching TRBD2. Germline values: CDR1 SGHNT, CDR2 YYREEE (reference sequence). The CDR3 consists of 17 residues. With 3 bases clipped from V and 0 bases from J, the junction kept 6 bases outside the gene matches. The CDR3 region has the DNA TGTGCCAGCAGCTCCCGACTAGCGGGGTCTAGCACAGATACGCAGTATTTT. This codes for CASSSRLAGSSTDTQYF.

This rearrangement joins TRBV7-2 to TRBJ2-3, with TRBD1 as a possible D gene (5 bases). Trimming removed 3 bases from V and 0 bases from J, with 10 bases in between. The CDR3 has 15 amino acids. CDR1 and CDR2 (germline): SGHTA, FQGNSA. The CDR3 spells CASSLGRRSTDTQYF. The CDR3 DNA sequence: TGTGCCAGCAGCTTGGGGCGGCGTAGCACAGATACGCAGTATTTT.

This clone was seen only once. One end of the junction is discordant with germline, which a read error may explain. V and J are TRBV7-9 and TRBJ2-7, with 9 bases that match TRBD1. Per the germline V gene, CDR1 is SEHNR and CDR2 is FQNEAQ (reference sequence). The CDR3 extends over 15 amino acids. The CDR3: CSSSLGQGPSYEQYF. DNA for the CDR3: TGTTCCAGCAGCTTGGGACAGGGACCCTCCTACGAGCAGTACTTC.

The chain couples TRBV11-2 to TRBJ2-5, with 7 bases fitting TRBD2. Germline lookup yields CDR1 SGHAT and CDR2 FQNNGV. Losses at the gene ends were 3 bases for V and 1 base for J; bases not matched to a gene: 8. The CDR3 extends over 16 amino acids. CDR3 nucleotide sequence: TGTGCCAGCAGCTTTGGTACGGGAGGAGGCCAAGAGACCCAGTACTTC. Its translation: CASSFGTGGGQETQYF.

The J gene is TRBJ1-5, the V gene TRBV10-3, with 8 nucleotides matching TRBD1. CDR3 length: 17 amino acids. The trim removed 5 bases at V and 0 bases at J, leaving 9 bases unmatched. Germline lookup yields CDR1 ENHRY and CDR2 SYGVKD. This CDR3 is CAISTGTGDYSNQPQHF. The CDR3 DNA reads TGTGCCATCAGTACCGGGACAGGAGACTATAGCAATCAGCCCCAGCATTTT.

The rearrangement links TRBV5-6 to TRBJ2-7; TRBD1 matches 7 bases. Germline CDR1 and CDR2: SGHDT and YYEEEE. Trimming took 0 bases from V and 2 from J; bases not matched to a gene: 5. The length of the CDR3 is 15 residues. The DNA for the CDR3 is TGTGCCAGCAGCTTGGTTCCGACAGGGACCTACGAGCAGTACTTC. Its translation: CASSLVPTGTYEQYF.

This clone came up a few times. The chain couples TRBV9 to TRBJ2-1, with 7 bases matching TRBD2. The ends lost 0 bases at V and 3 bases at J; junction bases unmatched: 6. This CDR3 comprises 16 residues. Germline V lookup: CDR1 SGDLS, CDR2 YYNGEE. CDR3 protein: CASSVVGGGVYNEQFF. CDR3 sequence (DNA): TGTGCCAGCAGCGTAGTCGGTGGGGGGGTCTACAATGAGCAGTTCTTC.

The V call is TRBV10-3, the J call TRBJ2-1; 8 nucleotides align to TRBD2. Germline V gene data show CDR1 as ENHRY and CDR2 as SYGVKD. V dropped 3 bases and J dropped 3; count of bases not matched to a gene: 4. The CDR3 is made up of 15 amino acids. The CDR3 spells CAISDQAGVYNEQFF. The CDR3 DNA follows: TGTGCCATCAGTGACCAAGCGGGGGTCTACAATGAGCAGTTCTTC.

This clone was seen a few times. This sequence joins TRBV10-3 and TRBJ2-1; the match to TRBD2 covers 9 bases. Germline V gene sequence: CDR1 ENHRY, CDR2 SYGVKD. The CDR3 runs to 16 residues. The V segment lost 6 bases and the J segment 6 bases; nucleotides outside the gene matches: 12. CDR3 region: CAISRRGGRVLNEQFF. The CDR3 DNA sequence: TGTGCCATCAGCCGACGGGGCGGGAGGGTCCTCAATGAGCAGTTCTTC.

V usage is TRBV18 and J usage is TRBJ2-7; 7 bases fit TRBD1. This CDR3 contains 14 residues. Unmatched junction bases numbered 6, after V lost 2 bases and J lost 5 bases. CDR1 and CDR2 from the germline V gene are KGHSH and LQKENI. For the CDR3, the DNA is TGTGCCAGCTCACCAACACAGGGGCGGAACGAGCAGTACTTC. It translates to CASSPTQGRNEQYF.

The V gene is TRBV18, the J gene TRBJ2-4; 9 positions match TRBD1. V trimming: 3 bases; J trimming: 13 bases; junction bases outside the gene matches: 7. This CDR3 region has 13 residues. Germline CDR1 is KGHSH and CDR2 is LQKENI. In DNA, the CDR3 is TGTGCCAGCTCACCGTCCCGGGACAGGGAACAGTACTTC. Its translation: CASSPSRDREQYF.